The next 21 T cell receptor beta chains were all read from a single sample in a study of shared clonotypes between healthy human individuals. The method was immunoSEQ multiplex PCR; TCRdb's version includes in-frame clones alone and lacks a portion of them. The data hold around 2,100,000 clones, with about 95% observed a single time. Naive CD8 cells comprised CD45RO-negative, CCR7-positively selected cells, excluding terminally differentiated effector memory CD45RA+ cells. The sequencing input was naive CD8+ T cells sorted from blood. These receptors were collected from a young man in good health.

Comments on this clone: The sample carries other DNA sequences with the same CDR3. The J gene is TRBJ1-4, the V gene TRBV5-6; 9 bases line up with TRBD1. Germline CDR1 reads SGHDT; CDR2 reads YYEEEE. After removal of 2 bases from V and 5 bases from J, the junction contained 1 base not matched to a gene. This CDR3 has 14 amino acids. The CDR3 is CASSFGTGNEKLFF. In nucleotides, the CDR3 is TGTGCCAGCAGCTTTGGGACAGGGAATGAAAAACTGTTTTTT. Full variable domain (rest looked up from reference TRBV5-6 and TRBJ1-4): DAGVTQSPTHLIKTRGQQVTLRCSPKSGHDTVSWYQQALGQGPQFIFQYYEEEERQRGNFPDRFSGHQFPNYSSELNVNALLLGDSALYLCASSFGTGNEKLFFGSGTQLSVL.

The chain is built from TRBV28 and TRBJ2-1, with D unclear. V lost 3 bases, J lost 2 bases, and 11 bases lay in between. The CDR3 sequence is 15 residues long. Germline CDR1 MDHEN, CDR2 SYDVKM. CDR3 region: CASSFRIGTYNEQFF. The CDR3 DNA follows: TGTGCCAGCAGTTTCCGGATTGGCACCTACAATGAGCAGTTCTTC.

As for this clone: The sample carries other DNA sequences with the same CDR3. The chain couples TRBV7-9 to TRBJ2-3; D may match TRBD1 or TRBD2 (5 bases each). The CDR3 spans 15 residues. Germline-derived CDR1 and CDR2 are SEHNR and FQNEAQ (reference sequence). V lost 0 bases and J 2 bases, leaving 9 bases between the germline ends. CDR3 loop: CASSLAGGPTDTQYF. The CDR3 DNA reads TGTGCCAGCAGCTTAGCTGGGGGACCCACAGATACGCAGTATTTT. The full variable domain, in which reference TRBV7-9 and TRBJ2-3 provide the parts outside the CDR3, is DTGVSQNPRHKITKRGQNVTFRCDPISEHNRLYWYRQTLGQGPEFLTYFQNEAQLEKSRLLSDRFSAERPKGSFSTLEIQRTEQGDSAMYLCASSLAGGPTDTQYFGPGTRLTVL.

The chain links TRBV19 to TRBJ2-2; 8 bases line up with TRBD1. This CDR3 spans 15 amino acids. The J segment lost 6 bases and the V segment lost 3 bases, leaving 6 bases of the junction unmatched. Germline assignment: CDR1 LNHDA and CDR2 SQIVND (reference sequence). The CDR3 reads CASSIGTGGPGELFF. As DNA, the CDR3 is TGTGCCAGTAGTATCGGGACAGGCGGCCCCGGGGAGCTGTTTTTT.

V usage is TRBV4-1 and J usage is TRBJ2-3; 11 nucleotides line up with TRBD2. The CDR3 sequence is 17 residues long. V dropped 1 base and J dropped 4; count of bases not matched to a gene: 7. CDR1 and CDR2 from the germline V gene are MGHRA and YSYEKL. The CDR3 coding sequence is TGCGCCAGCAGCCAAGGAAAACTAGCGGGAGAGGCAGATACGCAGTATTTT. Protein product: CASSQGKLAGEADTQYF.

Comments on this clone: Other DNA sequences in the same sample also yield this CDR3. The rearrangement links TRBV27 to TRBJ2-7, with TRBD1 as a possible D gene (6 bases). Trimming left V 2 bases short and J 7 bases short, with 9 bases between. The germline V gene encodes CDR1 MNHEY and CDR2 SMNVEV (reference sequence). CDR3 length equals 12 residues. CDR3 region: CASSLVGGEQYF. CDR3 sequence (DNA): TGTGCCAGCAGTTTAGTAGGGGGAGAGCAGTACTTC.

This clone was detected once. The V call is TRBV5-1, the J call TRBJ2-3; 10 bases line up with TRBD1. V dropped 0 bases and J dropped 2; count of bases not matched to a gene: 6. The germline CDR1 and CDR2 sequences are SGHRS and YFSETQ. This CDR3 region has 17 residues. CDR3 protein: CASSLAGTGDFTDTQYF. CDR3 sequence (DNA): TGCGCCAGCAGCTTGGCGGGGACAGGGGACTTCACAGATACGCAGTATTTT.

The chain carries TRBV6-5 and TRBJ1-2; D may be TRBD1 (5 bases). Trimming took off 7 bases at V and 4 bases at J, with 19 bases between the two ends. The germline CDR1 and CDR2 sequences are MNHEY and SVGAGI. CDR3 size: 15 residues. The CDR3 reads CASTQREGALYGYTF. CDR3 bases: TGTGCCAGCACCCAAAGGGAAGGGGCCCTCTATGGCTACACCTTC.

The chain carries TRBV27 and TRBJ1-4; 11 bases are shared with TRBD1. Germline CDR1 and CDR2: MNHEY and SMNVEV (reference sequence). This CDR3 has 15 amino acids. Unmatched junction bases numbered 4, after V lost 5 bases and J lost 5 bases. The CDR3 region is CASSVGTGGNEKLFF. For the CDR3, the DNA is TGTGCCAGCAGTGTCGGGACAGGGGGAAATGAAAAACTGTTTTTT.

This chain links TRBV11-3 with TRBJ2-3; 12 positions match TRBD2. Trimming cost V 5 bases and J 5 bases; bases outside gene matches: 8. The CDR3 sequence is 16 residues long. Looked up from germline, CDR1 is SGHNT and CDR2 is YENEEA. CDR3 in DNA: TGTGCCAGCAGCACCCGACTAGCGGGGGAGGAAGATACGCAGTATTTT. As protein: CASSTRLAGEEDTQYF. Variable domain in full (rest from reference TRBV11-3 and TRBJ2-3): EAGVVQSPRYKIIEKKQPVAFWCNPISGHNTLYWYLQNLGQGPELLIRYENEEAVDDSQLPKDRFSAERLKGVDSTLKIQPAELGDSAVYLCASSTRLAGEEDTQYFGPGTRLTVL.

The CDR3 nucleotides are TGTGCCAGCAGCTTCGACGCGTTCGGGAACACTGAAGCTTTCTTT. This sequence encodes CASSFDAFGNTEAFF. The V gene is TRBV11-2, the J gene TRBJ1-1; D unclear. The germline gives CDR1 SGHAT, CDR2 FQNNGV. The V end lost 3 bases, the J end lost 1 base, and 12 bases lay between the germline ends. The CDR3 is made up of 15 amino acids.

The CDR3, as DNA: TGCGCCAGCAGCCAAGATCTCCCGTACGAGCAGTACTTC. Amino acids: CASSQDLPYEQYF. This rearrangement joins TRBV4-3 to TRBJ2-7; D unclear. Trimming shortened V by 0 bases and J by 4 bases, and 7 bases separated the two germline ends. CDR3 length: 13 amino acids. CDR1 LGHNA and CDR2 YSLEER come from the germline V gene.

This clone showed up just a few times. This CDR3 reads CASSEYNSPLHF. The CDR3 region has the DNA TGTGCCAGCAGCGAGTATAATTCACCCCTCCACTTT. The V and J genes are TRBV7-9 and TRBJ1-6; D gene unclear. With 5 bases removed from V and 4 bases from J, the gap between germline ends came to 3 bases. The CDR3 is 12 amino acids. Germline loops: CDR1 SEHNR, CDR2 FQNEAQ (reference sequence).

This rearrangement joins TRBV27 to TRBJ2-7; the D call may be TRBD1 or TRBD2 (6 bases each). The CDR3 has 13 amino acids. Trimming shortened V by 2 bases and J by 5 bases, and 10 bases separated the two germline ends. Germline loops: CDR1 MNHEY, CDR2 SMNVEV (reference sequence). The CDR3 DNA reads TGTGCCAGCAGTTTAGGGGGGCGGGACGAGCAGTACTTC. Translated, it gives CASSLGGRDEQYF.

J is TRBJ2-3 and V is TRBV9, with a tentative D call TRBD1 (6 bases). The V gene lost 4 bases and the J gene lost 2 bases, with 14 bases spanning the gap. Germline V gives CDR1 SGDLS, CDR2 YYNGEE. CDR3 size: 15 residues. This CDR3 reads CASSPPGHYTDTQYF. The CDR3, as DNA: TGTGCCAGCAGCCCACCGGGACACTACACAGATACGCAGTATTTT.

To note about this clone: The same CDR3 also results from other DNA sequences found in this sample. The chain has TRBV7-8 and TRBJ2-3, with D unclear. The CDR3 extends over 12 amino acids. Germline V CDR1 and CDR2: SGHVS, FQNEAQ. The V and J ends lost 1 base and 4 bases respectively, with 3 bases between them. Here the CDR3 reads CASSLGADTQYF. The CDR3 coding sequence is TGTGCCAGCAGCTTAGGAGCAGATACGCAGTATTTT.

This clone was seen only once. The rearrangement links TRBV19 to TRBJ1-2; 7 bases are a match to TRBD1. The germline V gene has CDR1 LNHDA and CDR2 SQIVND (reference sequence). CDR3 length equals 12 residues. Trimming took 6 bases from V and 7 from J; bases not matched to a gene: 5. CDR3 amino acids: CASREGAAGYTF. CDR3 nucleotides: TGTGCCAGTAGAGAGGGGGCCGCTGGCTACACCTTC.

The gene calls are TRBV2 and TRBJ2-1, with a possible D match to TRBD2 (5 bases). Deletions cut 3 bases from V and 5 bases from J, with 17 bases between. In germline, CDR1 is SNHLY, CDR2 FYNNEI. The CDR3 sequence is 16 residues long. CDR3: CASSDKYGIGDNEQFF. In nucleotides, the CDR3 is TGTGCCAGCAGTGATAAGTACGGGATTGGGGACAATGAGCAGTTCTTC. Full variable domain (outside the CDR3, taken from reference TRBV2 and TRBJ2-1): EPEVTQTPSHQVTQMGQEVILRCVPISNHLYFYWYRQILGQKVEFLVSFYNNEISEKSEIFDDQFSVERPDGSNFTLKIRSTKLEDSAMYFCASSDKYGIGDNEQFFGPGTRLTVL.

The chain has TRBV7-8 and TRBJ2-1; 14 bases align to TRBD2. V lost 4 bases, J lost 4 bases, and 9 bases stayed unmatched. The CDR3 has 18 residues. Germline V gene lookup returns CDR1 SGHVS and CDR2 FQNEAQ. For the CDR3, the DNA is TGTGCCAGCAGCTCGGGACTAGCGGGGGCCCCGTTATACAATGAGCAGTTCTTC. Encoded protein: CASSSGLAGAPLYNEQFF.

The chain recombines TRBV2 with TRBJ2-1; unclear D gene. Trimming shortened V by 8 bases and J by 1 base, and 12 bases separated the two germline ends. The germline V gene has CDR1 SNHLY and CDR2 FYNNEI. The CDR3 contains 14 residues. Here the CDR3 reads CASPGPTSYNEQFF. The CDR3 nucleotides read TGTGCCAGCCCCGGGCCTACTTCCTACAATGAGCAGTTCTTC.

The chain uses TRBV5-4 and TRBJ2-7; 7 nucleotides agree with TRBD1. CDR3 length: 15 residues. The ends lost 0 bases at V and 4 bases at J; junction bases unmatched: 7. The V gene's germline CDR1 is SGHNT and CDR2 YYREEE (reference sequence). The CDR3 DNA reads TGTGCCAGCAGCTTGGCCACCGGGACAGTTTACGAGCAGTACTTC. This encodes CASSLATGTVYEQYF.